The rows below give T cell receptor beta chains drawn from one sample of a study of blood T cell repertoires in COVID-19. Sequencing was performed with immunoSEQ multiplex PCR; in TCRdb, only in-frame clones are kept and a portion is missing. The repertoire holds 300,000 to 400,000 clones, with approximately 89% as singletons. The sequencing input was peripheral blood. Every receptor here comes from a woman younger than 45 with COVID-19, enrolled during active disease. The CDR3 runs from the conserved cysteine through the conserved F or W. D genes are given only for firm matches. The size entry is marked missing in some rows and otherwise reads once, few, many or a size class.

abundance	v_gene	j_gene	d_gene	CDR3aa	CDR3nt
once	TRBV5-1	TRBJ2-7	TRBD1	CASSLDGDRGYEQYF	TGCGCCAGCAGCTTGGACGGCGACAGGGGTTACGAGCAGTACTTC
-	TRBV6-2/TRBV6-3	TRBJ2-5	-	CASSTERIAGQETQYF	TGTGCCAGCAGTACCGAAAGGATAGCTGGCCAAGAGACCCAGTACTTC
-	TRBV6-5	TRBJ2-2	TRBD2	CASRLADFNTGELFF	TGTGCCAGCAGACTAGCGGACTTCAACACCGGGGAGCTGTTTTTT
-	TRBV19	TRBJ2-7	TRBD1	CASSNPGTGPYEQYF	TGTGCCAGTAGCAACCCCGGGACAGGGCCCTACGAGCAGTACTTC
-	TRBV24-1	TRBJ2-3	TRBD2	CATSDSGLADFTDTQYF	TGTGCCACCAGTGACTCTGGACTAGCGGATTTCACAGATACGCAGTATTTT
-	TRBV6-5	TRBJ1-2	TRBD1	CASKIQGAYTF	TGTGCCAGCAAAATACAGGGGGCATACACCTTC
-	TRBV2	TRBJ1-3	TRBD1	CASSPASTGADTIYF	TGTGCCAGCAGTCCCGCCTCGACAGGGGCGGACACCATATATTTT
-	TRBV5-4	TRBJ2-3	-	CASSSWEDTQYF	TGTGCCAGCAGCTCGTGGGAGGATACGCAGTATTTT
once	TRBV19	TRBJ2-6	-	CASSDRRGANVLTF	TGTGCCAGTAGCGACAGGCGTGGGGCCAACGTCCTGACTTTC
-	TRBV5-6	TRBJ1-5	-	CASSYFSGGQPQHF	TGTGCCAGCAGCTACTTCTCCGGAGGTCAGCCCCAGCATTTT
-	TRBV18	TRBJ1-1	-	CASSTLENTEAFF	TGTGCCAGCTCAACTTTAGAGAACACTGAAGCTTTCTTT
-	TRBV7-2	TRBJ2-1	TRBD2	CASSLGRRGALYNEQFF	TGTGCCAGCAGCTTAGGGCGGCGGGGGGCCCTCTACAATGAGCAGTTCTTC
once	TRBV18	TRBJ1-1	TRBD1	CASSPSTGATEAFF	TGTGCCAGCTCACCTTCAACAGGGGCCACTGAAGCTTTCTTT
-	TRBV4-3	TRBJ1-2	-	CASSQDTANYGYTF	TGCGCCAGCAGCCAAGATACAGCTAACTATGGCTACACCTTC
few	TRBV7-8	TRBJ1-1	TRBD1	CASSLLSGGRSF	TGTGCCAGCAGCTTACTTTCAGGGGGTAGATCCTTT
few	TRBV4-3	TRBJ2-6	-	CASSQETGGANVLTF	TGCGCCAGCAGCCAAGAGACGGGTGGGGCCAACGTCCTGACTTTC
once	TRBV7-2	TRBJ2-3	-	CASSLLSSTDTQYF	TGTGCCAGCAGCTTACTGTCTAGCACAGATACGCAGTATTTT
-	TRBV19	TRBJ1-1	TRBD1	CASSISGQGVTEAFF	TGTGCCAGTAGTATTAGTGGACAGGGGGTCACTGAAGCTTTCTTT
-	TRBV6-5	TRBJ1-1	-	CASTHRELNTEAFF	TGTGCCAGCACCCACAGGGAGCTGAACACTGAAGCTTTCTTT
-	TRBV2	TRBJ1-2	-	CASSADSNYGYTF	TGTGCCAGCAGTGCCGACAGCAACTATGGCTACACCTTC
-	TRBV6-5	TRBJ1-2	-	CASTSGGVRGYGYTF	TGTGCCAGCACCTCCGGCGGGGTTCGCGGCTATGGCTACACCTTC
once	TRBV19	TRBJ1-1	-	CASSIGRTEAFF	TGTGCCAGTAGTATCGGTAGAACTGAAGCTTTCTTT
-	TRBV2	TRBJ2-7	TRBD2	CASTPVSGGARYEQYF	TGTGCCAGCACCCCCGTAAGCGGGGGGGCTCGGTACGAGCAGTACTTC
-	TRBV11-2	TRBJ1-1	-	CASSFSAEVAAEAFF	TGTGCCAGCAGCTTTTCGGCGGAAGTCGCCGCTGAAGCTTTCTTT
-	TRBV19	TRBJ1-5	TRBD1	CASSLNRGREGQPQHF	TGTGCCAGTAGTCTCAACAGGGGGCGAGAGGGTCAGCCCCAGCATTTT
-	TRBV11-2	TRBJ2-3	-	CASSPEVLAGWDTQYF	TGTGCCAGCAGCCCCGAGGTGTTGGCAGGGTGGGATACGCAGTATTTT
-	TRBV21-1	TRBJ2-1	-	CASRSARRVNYNEQFF	TGTGCCAGCAGATCCGCGCGGCGGGTAAATTACAATGAGCAGTTCTTC
-	TRBV7-2	TRBJ1-6	-	CASSFREANSPLHF	TGTGCCAGCAGCTTCAGGGAGGCTAATTCACCCCTCCACTTT
-	TRBV5-4	TRBJ1-2	TRBD1	CASSPRGQAPRGYTF	TGTGCCAGCAGCCCGAGGGGACAGGCCCCTCGAGGCTACACCTTC
-	TRBV28	TRBJ2-3	TRBD1	CASNQLRDRVTDTQYF	TGTGCCAGCAACCAACTCCGGGACAGGGTTACAGATACGCAGTATTTT
few	TRBV7-9	TRBJ1-2	-	CASSSRGNYGYTF	TGTGCCAGCAGCTCCCGGGGTAACTATGGCTACACCTTC
once	TRBV5-6	TRBJ2-7	-	CASSLYIDTYEQYF	TGTGCCAGCAGCTTGTATATAGATACCTACGAGCAGTACTTC
-	TRBV12-3/TRBV12-4	TRBJ1-1	TRBD1	CASSSDREEAFF	TGTGCCAGCAGTTCGGACAGGGAGGAAGCTTTCTTT
-	TRBV13	TRBJ1-2	TRBD1	CASSRPGGRRGYTF	TGTGCCAGCAGTCGCCCAGGGGGTCGGAGAGGCTACACCTTC
-	TRBV15	TRBJ1-1	-	CATSRGETGGNTEAFF	TGTGCCACCAGCAGAGGGGAAACCGGAGGGAACACTGAAGCTTTCTTT
-	TRBV18	TRBJ1-3	TRBD1	CASSLMEGAGNTIYF	TGTGCCAGCTCACTCATGGAGGGGGCCGGAAACACCATATATTTT
-	TRBV9	TRBJ2-1	TRBD2	CASSPGLAVNEQFF	TGTGCCAGCAGCCCCGGACTAGCAGTCAATGAGCAGTTCTTC
-	TRBV4-1	TRBJ2-7	-	CASSQETSYEQYF	TGCGCCAGCAGCCAAGAAACTAGCTACGAGCAGTACTTC
few	TRBV11-2	TRBJ2-7	-	CASSLGPTGGYEQYF	TGTGCCAGCAGCTTAGGACCAACGGGTGGATACGAGCAGTACTTC
-	TRBV4-1	TRBJ1-5	TRBD1	CASSGRTGVNQPQHF	TGCGCCAGCAGCGGGCGGACAGGAGTCAATCAGCCCCAGCATTTT
-	TRBV12-3/TRBV12-4	TRBJ1-1	-	CASSGSRGFEAFF	TGTGCCAGCAGCGGGAGTCGGGGATTTGAAGCTTTCTTT
-	TRBV7-8	TRBJ1-1	-	CASSRGRSVNTEAFF	TGTGCCAGCAGCCGAGGGAGATCAGTGAACACTGAAGCTTTCTTT